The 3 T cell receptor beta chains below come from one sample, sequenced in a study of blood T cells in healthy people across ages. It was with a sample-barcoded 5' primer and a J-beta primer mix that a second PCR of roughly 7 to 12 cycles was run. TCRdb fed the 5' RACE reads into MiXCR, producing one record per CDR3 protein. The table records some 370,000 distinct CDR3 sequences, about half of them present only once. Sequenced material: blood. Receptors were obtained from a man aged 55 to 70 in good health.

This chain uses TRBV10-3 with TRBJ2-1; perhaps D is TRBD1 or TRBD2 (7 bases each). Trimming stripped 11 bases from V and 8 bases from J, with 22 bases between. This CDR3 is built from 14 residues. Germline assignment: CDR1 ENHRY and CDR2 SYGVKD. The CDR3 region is CALGEGAQTDEQFF. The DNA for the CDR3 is TGTGCCCTTGGGGAGGGGGCGCAGACGGATGAGCAGTTCTTC.

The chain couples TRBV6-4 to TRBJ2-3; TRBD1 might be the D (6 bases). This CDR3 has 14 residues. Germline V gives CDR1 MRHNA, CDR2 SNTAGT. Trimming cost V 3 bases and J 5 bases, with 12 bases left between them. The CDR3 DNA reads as TGTGCCAGCAGTGAACAGGGAAAGGGAGATACGCAGTATTTT. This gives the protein CASSEQGKGDTQYF.

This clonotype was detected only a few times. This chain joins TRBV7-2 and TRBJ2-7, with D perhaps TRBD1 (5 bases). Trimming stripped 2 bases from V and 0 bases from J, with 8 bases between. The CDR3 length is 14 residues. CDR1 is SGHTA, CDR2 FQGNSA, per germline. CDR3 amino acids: CASSLSRGSYEQYF. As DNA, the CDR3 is TGTGCCAGCAGCTTATCAAGGGGCTCCTACGAGCAGTACTTC.